This record looks at one T cell receptor beta chain sequence and its context. Its cognate antigen has yet to be identified. No base quality information exists; no much larger clone differs at one position. CD3+CD8+ T cells were sorted from fresh PBMCs before TCR sequencing. The data were obtained in a study of immunodeficiency (dated by TCRdb to the late 2010s). In terms of the full investigation: Repertoire analysis was done to look for VDJ recombination defects and oligoclonality. What the work shows at the level of the full study, not this receptor alone: In the entropy comparisons of patients against healthy controls, patients were shown as n=3 (open circles), and an effect of thymic development was suggested only as a possibility. Patient CD8+ T cells showed restricted TRB V-J pairing and lower productive entropy than control CD8+ T cells. Severe oligoclonality, judged by top-100 and total clonotype frequencies, was seen in patient CD8+ but not CD4+ T cells.

Trimming removed 1 base from V and 10 bases from J; the gene matches leave 11 bases unexplained. The CDR3 runs 16 amino acids, cysteine and phenylalanine included. The kept DNA is CDR3 alone, 48 bases in frame from the first base. From a lookup of the germline V gene, CDR1 and CDR2 are KGHDR and SFDVKD. Genomic DNA was extracted with the QIAamp DNA Blood Mini Kit and sent for immunoSEQ repertoire analysis. Multiplex PCR was used to amplify CDR3 regions from a standard amount of genomic DNA template. PCR products were sequenced on an Illumina platform. The source study handled its data this way. Alignment of sequences was done against a reference, and the V, D and J gene definitions came from IMGT. To get rid of PCR and sequencing errors, closely related sequences were merged using a nearest-neighbor clustering algorithm. V, D and J usage in productive unique and total sequences was analyzed using ImmunoSEQ Analyzer tools and R version 3.6.1. TCRdb mirrors the immuneACCESS table, restricted to in-frame sequences. Some clones are absent from its copies; in checked studies, under half trace to an unresolved V gene, and the reason for the others is unknown. Clone size and V and J calls were adopted from that table, with D and trimming inferred from the DNA. This sample holds nearly 3,500 clones; about 89% were observed only once. 9.5% to 15% of the sample comes from the top ten.

The sequenced material came from CD8+ T cells from blood. Recombination connected TRBV24-1 to TRBJ2-1; the central 8 bases match TRBD2. The clonotype comes from a human donor in good health. The DNA is TGTGCCACCAGTGATTTAGATAGCGGGACTACCTTAGAGCAGTTCTTC. It codes for CATSDLDSGTTLEQFF.